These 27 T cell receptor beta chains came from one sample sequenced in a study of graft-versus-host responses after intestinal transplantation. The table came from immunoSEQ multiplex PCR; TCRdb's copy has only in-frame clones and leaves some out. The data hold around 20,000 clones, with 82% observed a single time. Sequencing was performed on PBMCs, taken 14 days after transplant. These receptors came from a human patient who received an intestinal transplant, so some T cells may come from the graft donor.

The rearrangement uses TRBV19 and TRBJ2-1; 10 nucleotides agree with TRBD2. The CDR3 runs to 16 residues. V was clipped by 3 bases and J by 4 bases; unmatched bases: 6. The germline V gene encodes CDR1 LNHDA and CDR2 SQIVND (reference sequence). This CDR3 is CASSIPSGGPYNEQFF. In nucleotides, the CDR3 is TGTGCCAGTAGTATTCCTAGCGGGGGCCCTTACAATGAGCAGTTCTTC.

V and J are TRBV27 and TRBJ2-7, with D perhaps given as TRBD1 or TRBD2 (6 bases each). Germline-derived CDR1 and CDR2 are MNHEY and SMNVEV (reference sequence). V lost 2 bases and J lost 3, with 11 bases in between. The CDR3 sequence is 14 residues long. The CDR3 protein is CASSLAGQVYEQYF. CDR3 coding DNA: TGTGCCAGCAGTTTAGCGGGACAAGTCTACGAGCAGTACTTC.

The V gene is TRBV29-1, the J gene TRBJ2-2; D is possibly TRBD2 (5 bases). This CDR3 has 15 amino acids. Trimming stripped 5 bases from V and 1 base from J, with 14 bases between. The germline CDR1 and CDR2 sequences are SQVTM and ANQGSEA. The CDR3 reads CSVRTFRGNTGELFF. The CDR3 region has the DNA TGCAGCGTTCGGACGTTCCGGGGGAACACCGGGGAGCTGTTTTTT.

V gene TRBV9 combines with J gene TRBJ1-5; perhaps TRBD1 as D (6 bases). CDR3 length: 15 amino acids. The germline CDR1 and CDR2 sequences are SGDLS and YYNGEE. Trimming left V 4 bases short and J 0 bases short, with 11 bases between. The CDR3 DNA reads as TGTGCCAGCAGCTTGGGGGCAGATAGCAATCAGCCCCAGCATTTT. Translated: CASSLGADSNQPQHF.

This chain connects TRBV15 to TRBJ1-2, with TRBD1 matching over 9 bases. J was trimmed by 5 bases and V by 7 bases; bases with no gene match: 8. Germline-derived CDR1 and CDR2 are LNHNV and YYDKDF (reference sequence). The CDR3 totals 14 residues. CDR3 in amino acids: CATNTGGGGYGYTF. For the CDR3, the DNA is TGTGCCACCAATACAGGGGGCGGAGGGTATGGCTACACCTTC.

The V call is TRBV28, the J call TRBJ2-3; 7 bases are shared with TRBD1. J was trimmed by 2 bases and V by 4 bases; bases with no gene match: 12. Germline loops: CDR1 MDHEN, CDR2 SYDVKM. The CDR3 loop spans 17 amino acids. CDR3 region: CASSSLGGRPLTDTQYF. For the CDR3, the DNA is TGTGCCAGCAGTTCCCTAGGGGGCCGACCCCTCACAGATACGCAGTATTTT.

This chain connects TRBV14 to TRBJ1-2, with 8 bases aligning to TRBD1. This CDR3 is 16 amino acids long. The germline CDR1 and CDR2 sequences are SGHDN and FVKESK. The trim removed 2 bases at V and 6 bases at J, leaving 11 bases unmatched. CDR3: CASSQWTGSMRNGYTF. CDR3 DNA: TGTGCCAGCAGCCAATGGACAGGGAGCATGAGGAATGGCTACACCTTC.

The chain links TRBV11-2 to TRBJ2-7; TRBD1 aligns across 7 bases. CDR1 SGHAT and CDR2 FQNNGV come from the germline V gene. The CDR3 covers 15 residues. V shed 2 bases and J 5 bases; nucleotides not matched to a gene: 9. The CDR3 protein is CASSLYRDRGHEQYF. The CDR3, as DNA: TGTGCCAGCAGCTTATATCGGGACAGAGGGCACGAGCAGTACTTC. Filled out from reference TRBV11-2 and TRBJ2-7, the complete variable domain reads EAGVAQSPRYKIIEKRQSVAFWCNPISGHATLYWYQQILGQGPKLLIQFQNNGVVDDSQLPKDRFSAERLKGVDSTLKIQPAKLEDSAVYLCASSLYRDRGHEQYFGPGTRLTVT.

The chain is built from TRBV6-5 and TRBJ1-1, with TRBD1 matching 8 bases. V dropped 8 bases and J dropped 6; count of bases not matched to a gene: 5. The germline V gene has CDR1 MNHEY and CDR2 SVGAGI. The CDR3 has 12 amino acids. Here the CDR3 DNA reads TGTGCCAGCGCGACAGGGGAACCTGAAGCTTTCTTT. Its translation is CASATGEPEAFF.

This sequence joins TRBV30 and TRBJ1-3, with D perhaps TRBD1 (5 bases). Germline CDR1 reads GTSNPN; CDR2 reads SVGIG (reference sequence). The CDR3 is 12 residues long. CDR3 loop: CGVGEDRNTIYF. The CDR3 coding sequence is TGTGGGGTAGGGGAGGACAGAAACACCATATATTTT.

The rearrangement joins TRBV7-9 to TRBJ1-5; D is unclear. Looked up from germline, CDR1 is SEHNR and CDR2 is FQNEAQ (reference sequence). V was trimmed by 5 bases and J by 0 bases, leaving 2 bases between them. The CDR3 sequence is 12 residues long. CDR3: CASSDSNQPQHF. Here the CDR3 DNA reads TGTGCCAGCAGCGATAGCAATCAGCCCCAGCATTTT. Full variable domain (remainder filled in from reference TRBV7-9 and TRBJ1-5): DTGVSQNPRHKITKRGQNVTFRCDPISEHNRLYWYRQTLGQGPEFLTYFQNEAQLEKSRLLSDRFSAERPKGSFSTLEIQRTEQGDSAMYLCASSDSNQPQHFGDGTRLSIL.

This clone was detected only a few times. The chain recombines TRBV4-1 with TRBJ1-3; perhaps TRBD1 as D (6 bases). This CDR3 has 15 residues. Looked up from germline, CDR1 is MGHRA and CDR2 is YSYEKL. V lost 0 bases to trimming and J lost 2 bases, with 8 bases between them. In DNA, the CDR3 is TGCGCCAGCAGCCAAGACAGGGGAACTGGAAACACCATATATTTT. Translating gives CASSQDRGTGNTIYF.

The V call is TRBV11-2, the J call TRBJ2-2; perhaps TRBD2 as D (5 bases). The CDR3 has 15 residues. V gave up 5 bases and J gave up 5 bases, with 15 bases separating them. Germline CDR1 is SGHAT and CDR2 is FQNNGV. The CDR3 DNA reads TGTGCCAGCAGCGCGCGGGCCTCGGGAACCGGGGAGCTGTTTTTT. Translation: CASSARASGTGELFF.

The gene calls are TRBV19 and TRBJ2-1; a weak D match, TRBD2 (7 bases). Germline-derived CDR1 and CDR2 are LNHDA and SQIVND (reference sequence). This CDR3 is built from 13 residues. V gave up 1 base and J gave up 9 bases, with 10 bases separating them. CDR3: CASSIAGGSEQFF. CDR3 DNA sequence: TGTGCCAGTAGTATAGCGGGGGGCAGTGAGCAGTTCTTC.

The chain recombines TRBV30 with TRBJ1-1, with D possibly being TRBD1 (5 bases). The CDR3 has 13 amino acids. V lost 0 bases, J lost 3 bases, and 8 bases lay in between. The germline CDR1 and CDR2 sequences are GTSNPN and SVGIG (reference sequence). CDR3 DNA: TGTGCCTGGAGTGTGGGGGTTGACACTGAAGCTTTCTTT. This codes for CAWSVGVDTEAFF.

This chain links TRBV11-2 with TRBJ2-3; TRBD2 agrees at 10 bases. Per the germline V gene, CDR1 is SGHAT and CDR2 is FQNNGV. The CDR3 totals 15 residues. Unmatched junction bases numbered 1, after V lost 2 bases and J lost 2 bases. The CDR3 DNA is TGTGCCAGCAGCTTAAGCGGGGGGGACACAGATACGCAGTATTTT. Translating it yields CASSLSGGDTDTQYF. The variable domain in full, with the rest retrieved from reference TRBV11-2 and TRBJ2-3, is EAGVAQSPRYKIIEKRQSVAFWCNPISGHATLYWYQQILGQGPKLLIQFQNNGVVDDSQLPKDRFSAERLKGVDSTLKIQPAKLEDSAVYLCASSLSGGDTDTQYFGPGTRLTVL.

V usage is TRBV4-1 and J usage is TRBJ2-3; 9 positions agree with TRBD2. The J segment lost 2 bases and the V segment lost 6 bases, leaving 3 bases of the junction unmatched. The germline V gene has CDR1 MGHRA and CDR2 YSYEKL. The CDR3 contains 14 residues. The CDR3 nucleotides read TGCGCCAGCAGGACTAGCGGACTCACAGATACGCAGTATTTT. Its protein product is CASRTSGLTDTQYF.

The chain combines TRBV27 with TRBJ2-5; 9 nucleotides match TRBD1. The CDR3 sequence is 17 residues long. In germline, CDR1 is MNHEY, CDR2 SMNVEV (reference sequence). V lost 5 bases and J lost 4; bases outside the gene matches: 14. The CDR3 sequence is CASSPLIGQGTRETQYF. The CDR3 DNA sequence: TGTGCCAGCAGTCCCCTCATCGGACAGGGGACCAGAGAGACCCAGTACTTC.

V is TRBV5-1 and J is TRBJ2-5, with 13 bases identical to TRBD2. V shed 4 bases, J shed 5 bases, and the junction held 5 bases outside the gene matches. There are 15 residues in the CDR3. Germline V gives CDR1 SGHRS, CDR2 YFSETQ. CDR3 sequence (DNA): TGCGCCAGCAGCCCGAGGACTAGCGGGGGCGAGACCCAGTACTTC. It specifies CASSPRTSGGETQYF. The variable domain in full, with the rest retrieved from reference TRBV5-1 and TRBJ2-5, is KAGVTQTPRYLIKTRGQQVTLSCSPISGHRSVSWYQQTPGQGLQFLFEYFSETQRNKGNFPGRFSGRQFSNSRSEMNVSTLELGDSALYLCASSPRTSGGETQYFGPGTRLLVL.

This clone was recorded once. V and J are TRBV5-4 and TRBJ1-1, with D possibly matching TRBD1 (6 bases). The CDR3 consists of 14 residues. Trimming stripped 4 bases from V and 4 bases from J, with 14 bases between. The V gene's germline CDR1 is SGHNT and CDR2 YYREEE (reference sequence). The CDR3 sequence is CASSPTDSPTEAFF. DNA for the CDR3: TGTGCCAGCAGCCCAACGGACAGTCCCACTGAAGCTTTCTTT.

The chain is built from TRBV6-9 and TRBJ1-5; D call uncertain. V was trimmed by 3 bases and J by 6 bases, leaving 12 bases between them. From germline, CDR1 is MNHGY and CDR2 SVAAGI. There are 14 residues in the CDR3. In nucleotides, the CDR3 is TGTGCCAGCAGTTACGTGTCCTCCGGTCAGCCCCAGCATTTT. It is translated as CASSYVSSGQPQHF.

The CDR3 coding sequence is TGTGCCAGCAGCCCGACAGGGGGCGCGAACACCGGGGAGCTGTTTTTT. It encodes CASSPTGGANTGELFF. The chain is built from TRBV27 and TRBJ2-2; the match to TRBD1 covers 10 bases. CDR1 and CDR2 from the germline V gene are MNHEY and SMNVEV (reference sequence). The ends lost 6 bases at V and 0 bases at J; junction bases unmatched: 4. CDR3 size: 16 residues.

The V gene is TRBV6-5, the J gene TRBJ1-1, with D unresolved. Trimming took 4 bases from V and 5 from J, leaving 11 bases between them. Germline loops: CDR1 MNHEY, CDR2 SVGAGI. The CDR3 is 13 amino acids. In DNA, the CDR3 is TGTGCCAGCAGTTTACCGGGCTGGACTGAAGCTTTCTTT. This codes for CASSLPGWTEAFF.

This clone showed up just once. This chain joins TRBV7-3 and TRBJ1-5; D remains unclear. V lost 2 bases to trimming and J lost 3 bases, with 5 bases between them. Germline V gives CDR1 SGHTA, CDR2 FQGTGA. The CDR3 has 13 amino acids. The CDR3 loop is CASSLGPNQPQHF. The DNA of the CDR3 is TGTGCCAGCAGCTTAGGGCCCAATCAGCCCCAGCATTTT.

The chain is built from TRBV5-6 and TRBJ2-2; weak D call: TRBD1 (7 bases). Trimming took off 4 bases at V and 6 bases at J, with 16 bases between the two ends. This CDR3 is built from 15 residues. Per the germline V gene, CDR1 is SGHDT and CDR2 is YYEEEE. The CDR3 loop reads CASSPDREVAGELFF. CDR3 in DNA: TGTGCCAGCAGCCCCGACAGGGAGGTGGCCGGGGAGCTGTTTTTT.

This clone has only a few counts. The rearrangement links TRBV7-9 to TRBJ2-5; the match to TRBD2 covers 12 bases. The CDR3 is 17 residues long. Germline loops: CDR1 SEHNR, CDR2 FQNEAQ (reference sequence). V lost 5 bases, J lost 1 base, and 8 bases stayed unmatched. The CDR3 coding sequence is TGTGCCAGCAGCCTTGGGACGACTAGCGGGGGCCAAGAGACCCAGTACTTC. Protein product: CASSLGTTSGGQETQYF.

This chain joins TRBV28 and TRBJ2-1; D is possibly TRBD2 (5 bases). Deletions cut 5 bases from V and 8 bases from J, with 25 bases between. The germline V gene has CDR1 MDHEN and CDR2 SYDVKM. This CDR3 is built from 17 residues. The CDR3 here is CASSPTKSGPMFDEQFF. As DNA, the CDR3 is TGTGCCAGCAGTCCGACCAAAAGCGGACCAATGTTCGATGAGCAGTTCTTC.